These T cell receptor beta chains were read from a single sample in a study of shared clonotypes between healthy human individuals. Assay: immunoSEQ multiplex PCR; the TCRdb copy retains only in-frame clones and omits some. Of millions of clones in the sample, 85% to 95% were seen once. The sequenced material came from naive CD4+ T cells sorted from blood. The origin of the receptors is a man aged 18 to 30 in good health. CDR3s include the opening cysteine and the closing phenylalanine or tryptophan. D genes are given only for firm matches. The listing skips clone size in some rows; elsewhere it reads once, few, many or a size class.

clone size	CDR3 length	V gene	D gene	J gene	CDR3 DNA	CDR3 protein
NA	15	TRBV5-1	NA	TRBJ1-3	TGCGCCAGCAGCTTGGCCCTGGGGGCTGGAAACACCATATATTTT	CASSLALGAGNTIYF
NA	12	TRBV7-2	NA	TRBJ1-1	TGTGCCAGCAGCTCTGGGCACCTTGAAGCTTTCTTT	CASSSGHLEAFF
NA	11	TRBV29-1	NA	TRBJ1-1	TGCAGCGTTCGACGGGGGGAACAAGCTTTCTTT	CSVRRGEQAFF
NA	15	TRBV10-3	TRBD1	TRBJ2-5	TGTGCCATCAGCCGGGGACAGGGTGGCCAAGAGACCCAGTACTTC	CAISRGQGGQETQYF
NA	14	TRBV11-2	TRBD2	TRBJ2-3	TGTGCCAGCAGCCCGGGACTAGCGGGGGTTTCGCAGTATTTT	CASSPGLAGVSQYF
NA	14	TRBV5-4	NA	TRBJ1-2	TGTGCCAGCAGCTTGGATGGGGCGGTCGGGAGCTACACCTTC	CASSLDGAVGSYTF
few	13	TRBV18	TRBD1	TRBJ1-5	TGTGCCAGCTCACACGACAGGGATCAGCCCCAGCATTTT	CASSHDRDQPQHF
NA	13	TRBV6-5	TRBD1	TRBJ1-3	TGTGCCAGCAGGACAGGGATTGGAAACACCATATATTTT	CASRTGIGNTIYF
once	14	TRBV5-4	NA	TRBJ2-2	TGTGCCAGCCTATCCGGGACTAACACCGGGGAGCTGTTTTTT	CASLSGTNTGELFF
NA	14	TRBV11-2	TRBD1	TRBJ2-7	TGTGCCAGCAGCCGCAGGGACAGGCCATACGAGCAGTACTTC	CASSRRDRPYEQYF
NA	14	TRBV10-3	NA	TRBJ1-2	TGTGCCATCAGTGAGTCGTCCCCCGGCTATGGCTACACCTTC	CAISESSPGYGYTF
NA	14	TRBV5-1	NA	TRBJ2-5	TGCGCCAGCAGCTTGGCTTGGCAGTCGGAGACCCAGTACTTC	CASSLAWQSETQYF
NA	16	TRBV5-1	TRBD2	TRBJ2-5	TGCGCCAGCAGCTTCCTGCTAGCGGGGGTCCAAGAGACCCAGTACTTC	CASSFLLAGVQETQYF
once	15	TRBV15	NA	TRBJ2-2	TGTGCCACCAGCAGAGAGGCTAGCAACACCGGGGAGCTGTTTTTT	CATSREASNTGELFF
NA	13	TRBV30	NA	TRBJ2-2	TGTGCCCGCCGGGGGCGGGGGACCGGGGAGCTGTTTTTT	CARRGRGTGELFF
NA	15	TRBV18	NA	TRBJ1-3	TGTGCCAGCTCACCCGGACTGGCCTCTGGAAACACCATATATTTT	CASSPGLASGNTIYF
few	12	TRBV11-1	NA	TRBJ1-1	TGTGCCAGCAGCCACAGGGTCACTGAAGCTTTCTTT	CASSHRVTEAFF